Presented here are 22 T cell receptor beta chains from one specimen sequenced in a study of blood T cell repertoires in COVID-19. Data came from immunoSEQ multiplex PCR; TCRdb stores just in-frame clones and leaves some out. This table holds under 200,000 clones, about 91% found once. Input material: peripheral blood. These receptors were obtained from a woman in her sixties or seventies who had recovered from COVID-19.

This chain connects TRBV5-1 to TRBJ2-1; no firm D call. CDR1 is SGHRS, CDR2 YFSETQ, per germline. The CDR3 has 15 residues. Trimming removed 7 bases at V and 0 bases at J, with 14 bases between. CDR3 DNA sequence: TGCGCCAGCGTCATCCGCCCCAGCTCCTACAATGAGCAGTTCTTC. This sequence encodes CASVIRPSSYNEQFF. Complete variable domain (other parts from reference TRBV5-1 and TRBJ2-1): KAGVTQTPRYLIKTRGQQVTLSCSPISGHRSVSWYQQTPGQGLQFLFEYFSETQRNKGNFPGRFSGRQFSNSRSEMNVSTLELGDSALYLCASVIRPSSYNEQFFGPGTRLTVL.

The chain uses TRBV3-1 (or the pseudogene TRBV3-2) and TRBJ2-1; 8 bases match TRBD1. Germline loops: CDR1 LGHDT, CDR2 YNNKEL (reference sequence). V gave up 5 bases and J gave up 0 bases; unmatched junction bases: 3. The length of the CDR3 is 15 residues. This CDR3 reads CASSRDRFSYNEQFF. The CDR3 DNA sequence: TGTGCCAGCAGCAGGGACAGGTTCTCCTACAATGAGCAGTTCTTC.

V usage is TRBV5-1 and J usage is TRBJ2-5, with TRBD1 matching over 8 bases. The germline gives CDR1 SGHRS, CDR2 YFSETQ. J lost 4 bases, V lost 4 bases, and 6 bases had no gene match. This CDR3 region has 14 residues. The CDR3 protein is CASSPDRVGETQYF. CDR3 nucleotide sequence: TGCGCCAGCAGCCCGGACAGGGTGGGAGAGACCCAGTACTTC. The variable domain in full, completed from reference TRBV5-1 and TRBJ2-5, reads KAGVTQTPRYLIKTRGQQVTLSCSPISGHRSVSWYQQTPGQGLQFLFEYFSETQRNKGNFPGRFSGRQFSNSRSEMNVSTLELGDSALYLCASSPDRVGETQYFGPGTRLLVL.

The chain carries TRBV6-5 and TRBJ1-2; D is possibly TRBD1 (5 bases). Germline CDR1 and CDR2: MNHEY and SVGAGI. Trimming removed 2 bases at V and 8 bases at J, with 12 bases between. This CDR3 is 13 amino acids long. Here the CDR3 reads CASSYRTQKGYTF. The CDR3 nucleotides read TGTGCCAGCAGTTACCGGACACAAAAGGGCTACACCTTC.

The chain employs TRBV27 and TRBJ1-4; unclear D gene. The CDR3 extends over 13 amino acids. V gave up 8 bases and J gave up 8 bases, with 15 bases separating them. The V gene's germline CDR1 is MNHEY and CDR2 SMNVEV (reference sequence). CDR3 DNA sequence: TGTGCCAGCGCGTACACTCGGAGGGAAAAACTGTTTTTT. This encodes CASAYTRREKLFF.

This clone appeared once. The gene calls are TRBV12-2 and TRBJ1-2; TRBD1 is the table's D call and was not checked against the DNA. TRBV12-2 is described as a pseudogene. The CDR3 is 18 residues long. The DNA for the CDR3 is TGTGCAAGTCGCCCCCGCCCTTCTCCTCTCGACAGGAACTATGGCTACACCTTC. Translated, it gives CASRPRPSPLDRNYGYTF.

The gene calls are TRBV4-2 and TRBJ1-6, with D possibly matching TRBD1 (6 bases). Germline values: CDR1 LGHNA, CDR2 YNFKEQ. The ends were cut back, 0 bases at V and 7 bases at J, with 22 bases in the middle. The CDR3 spans 19 residues. The CDR3 spells CASSQEFGAGAGGNSPLHF. The CDR3, as DNA: TGTGCCAGCAGCCAAGAATTCGGAGCGGGGGCGGGAGGAAATTCACCCCTCCACTTT.

The chain carries TRBV19 and TRBJ1-5; tentatively, D is TRBD1 (6 bases). Deletions cut 3 bases from V and 4 bases from J, with 19 bases between. The germline V gene has CDR1 LNHDA and CDR2 SQIVND (reference sequence). The CDR3 has 17 residues. The CDR3 loop reads CASSISLWTDHNQPQHF. In nucleotides, the CDR3 is TGTGCCAGTAGTATTTCCTTGTGGACAGACCATAATCAGCCCCAGCATTTT.

This chain connects TRBV18 to TRBJ2-5; 7 nucleotides match TRBD2. CDR3 length: 15 residues. CDR1 is KGHSH and CDR2 is LQKENI in the germline V gene. V dropped 0 bases and J dropped 4; count of bases not matched to a gene: 5. The DNA of the CDR3 is TGTGCCAGCTCACCACCAGACGGGAGGAGAGAGACCCAGTACTTC. Protein: CASSPPDGRRETQYF.

This clone was picked up one time. This chain links TRBV18 with TRBJ1-4; D perhaps matches TRBD1 (5 bases). V lost 3 bases to trimming and J lost 3 bases, with 14 bases between them. The CDR3 runs to 16 residues. CDR1 is KGHSH and CDR2 is LQKENI in the germline V gene. The CDR3 bases are TGTGCCAGCTCACCCATTCCGGGGGGAGCTAATGAAAAACTGTTTTTT. Its translation is CASSPIPGGANEKLFF.

This chain links TRBV6-6 with TRBJ1-6; 9 nucleotides agree with TRBD1. CDR3 size: 13 residues. Per the germline V gene, CDR1 is MNHNY and CDR2 is SVGAGI (reference sequence). The J segment lost 10 bases and the V segment lost 11 bases, leaving 9 bases of the junction unmatched. This CDR3 is CAGSGTGISPLHF. For the CDR3, the DNA is TGTGCCGGCTCCGGGACAGGGATATCACCCCTCCACTTT.

The chain couples TRBV27 to TRBJ1-5; 9 bases match TRBD1. V dropped 6 bases and J dropped 6; count of bases not matched to a gene: 6. CDR3 length equals 14 residues. Germline V gives CDR1 MNHEY, CDR2 SMNVEV (reference sequence). The CDR3 sequence is CASRQQGASQPQHF. The CDR3 bases are TGTGCCAGCAGGCAACAGGGGGCGAGTCAGCCCCAGCATTTT.

The gene calls are TRBV28 and TRBJ2-7; the match to TRBD2 covers 10 bases. After removal of 6 bases from V and 5 bases from J, the junction contained 4 bases not matched to a gene. The V gene's germline CDR1 is MDHEN and CDR2 SYDVKM. The CDR3 runs to 13 residues. The CDR3 protein is CASRLLAGNEQYF. In nucleotides, the CDR3 is TGTGCCAGCAGACTACTAGCGGGGAACGAGCAGTACTTC.

J is TRBJ2-7 and V is TRBV28, with TRBD1 matching 9 bases. This CDR3 is 16 amino acids long. Unmatched junction bases numbered 11, after V lost 5 bases and J lost 3 bases. The germline gives CDR1 MDHEN, CDR2 SYDVKM. CDR3 coding DNA: TGTGCCAGCAGTCCTCTACAGGGGGCGCTGCTCTACGAGCAGTACTTC. Encoded protein: CASSPLQGALLYEQYF.

The chain links TRBV6-1 to TRBJ2-1; possible D gene TRBD1, 5 bases. From germline, CDR1 is MNHNS and CDR2 SASEGT. The CDR3 loop spans 14 amino acids. With 1 base removed from V and 8 bases from J, the gap between germline ends came to 12 bases. The chain's CDR3 is CASSEEGSWDEQFF. CDR3 DNA sequence: TGTGCCAGCAGTGAAGAGGGGTCCTGGGATGAGCAGTTCTTC.

The rearrangement uses TRBV6-5 and TRBJ1-2; D is unclear. Trimming removed 4 bases from V and 8 bases from J, with 14 bases in between. Germline loops: CDR1 MNHEY, CDR2 SVGAGI. This CDR3 has 13 amino acids. CDR3 DNA sequence: TGTGCCAGCAGTTCACTCAGAGAGGGCGGCTACACCTTC. This codes for CASSSLREGGYTF.

CDR3 protein: CANGGRGTEAFF. The CDR3, as DNA: TGTGCCAACGGGGGGAGGGGCACTGAAGCTTTCTTT. The chain is built from TRBV2 and TRBJ1-1, with D possibly matching TRBD1 (5 bases). The CDR3 sequence is 12 residues long. The V gene's germline CDR1 is SNHLY and CDR2 FYNNEI. The V and J ends lost 10 bases and 4 bases respectively, with 13 bases between them.

The chain links TRBV19 to TRBJ1-2, with 7 positions matching TRBD1. The junction had 9 bases not matched to a gene; V was cut back by 3 bases and J by 8 bases. This CDR3 is 14 amino acids long. The germline gives CDR1 LNHDA, CDR2 SQIVND (reference sequence). CDR3 protein: CASSMVQGFTGYTF. Written as DNA, the CDR3 is TGTGCCAGTAGTATGGTACAGGGGTTTACGGGCTACACCTTC.

The gene calls are TRBV11-2 and TRBJ1-1, with D perhaps matching TRBD1 (5 bases). Germline V gene lookup returns CDR1 SGHAT and CDR2 FQNNGV. Trimming took 1 base from V and 5 from J, leaving 8 bases between them. The CDR3 length is 13 residues. The CDR3, as DNA: TGTGCCAGCAGCTTAGTTCGGGGGACTGAAGCTTTCTTT. Protein sequence: CASSLVRGTEAFF.

V gene TRBV5-1 combines with J gene TRBJ2-2, with 10 bases identical to TRBD1. The CDR3 is 15 amino acids. The ends lost 0 bases at V and 7 bases at J; junction bases unmatched: 3. Germline-derived CDR1 and CDR2 are SGHRS and YFSETQ. The CDR3 here is CASSLGQGAYGELFF. The CDR3 DNA is TGCGCCAGCAGCTTGGGACAGGGGGCTTACGGGGAGCTGTTTTTT.

The V call is TRBV5-4, the J call TRBJ2-1, with a weak D call TRBD2 (7 bases). V dropped 1 base and J dropped 3 bases, with 11 bases sitting between them. CDR1 is SGHNT and CDR2 is YYREEE in the germline V gene (reference sequence). The CDR3 covers 15 residues. The CDR3 loop reads CASSLPGGRYNEQFF. CDR3 in DNA: TGTGCCAGCAGCTTGCCGGGGGGCCGCTACAATGAGCAGTTCTTC.

The chain is built from TRBV3-1 (or the pseudogene TRBV3-2) and TRBJ1-4; no definite D call. The V gene's germline CDR1 is LGHDT and CDR2 YNNKEL (reference sequence). The CDR3 runs to 13 residues. V lost 5 bases to trimming and J lost 7 bases, with 11 bases between them. The CDR3 region is CASSSRGSEKLFF. For the CDR3, the DNA is TGTGCCAGCAGCTCTCGAGGGAGTGAAAAACTGTTTTTT.